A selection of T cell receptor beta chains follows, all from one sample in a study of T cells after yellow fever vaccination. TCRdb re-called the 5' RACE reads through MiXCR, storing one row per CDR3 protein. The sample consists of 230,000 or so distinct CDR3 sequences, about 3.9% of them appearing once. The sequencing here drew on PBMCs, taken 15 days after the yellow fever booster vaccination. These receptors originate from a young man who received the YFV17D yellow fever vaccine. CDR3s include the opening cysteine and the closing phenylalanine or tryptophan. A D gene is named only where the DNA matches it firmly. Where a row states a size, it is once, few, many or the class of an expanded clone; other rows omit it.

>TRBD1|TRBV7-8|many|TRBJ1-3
CASSLDQTGASGNTIYF
TGTGCCAGCAGCTTAGACCAGACAGGGGCCTCTGGAAACACCATATATTTT
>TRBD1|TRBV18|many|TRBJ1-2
CASSRGDSSPYGYTF
TGTGCCAGCTCACGCGGGGACAGTTCCCCCTATGGCTACACCTTC
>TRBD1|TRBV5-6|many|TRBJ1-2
CASSRDRMNGYTF
TGTGCCAGCAGCCGGGACAGGATGAATGGCTACACCTTC
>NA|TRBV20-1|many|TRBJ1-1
CSARPIPGHPMNTEAFF
TGCAGTGCTAGGCCGATACCGGGACACCCCATGAACACTGAAGCTTTCTTT
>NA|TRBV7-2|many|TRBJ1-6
CASSLGGEGGSPLHF
TGTGCCAGCAGCTTAGGGGGCGAAGGCGGCTCACCCCTCCACTTT
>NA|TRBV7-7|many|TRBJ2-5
CASSRYGGSYQETQYF
TGTGCCAGCAGCCGTTACGGGGGATCCTACCAAGAGACCCAGTACTTC
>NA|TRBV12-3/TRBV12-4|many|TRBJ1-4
CASSSQGSPNEKLFF
TGTGCCAGCAGTTCACAGGGATCGCCCAATGAAAAACTGTTTTTT
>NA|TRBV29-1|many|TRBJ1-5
CSVVITNQPQHF
TGCAGCGTTGTAATCACCAATCAGCCCCAGCATTTT
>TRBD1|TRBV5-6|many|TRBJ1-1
CASSWDRENTEAFF
TGTGCCAGCAGCTGGGACAGGGAGAACACTGAAGCTTTCTTT
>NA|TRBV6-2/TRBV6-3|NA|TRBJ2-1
CASMLTSSSYNEQFF
TGTGCCAGCATGCTGACTTCGAGCTCCTACAATGAGCAGTTCTTC
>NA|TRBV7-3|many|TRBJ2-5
CASSPGLETVAQYF
TGTGCCAGCAGCCCGGGGCTAGAGACGGTGGCCCAGTACTTC
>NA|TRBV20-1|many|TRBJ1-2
CSAPRVGRGTYGYTF
TGCAGTGCCCCACGGGTGGGCAGGGGTACCTATGGCTACACCTTC
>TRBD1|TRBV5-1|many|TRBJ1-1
CASTYRQGLNTEAFF
TGCGCCAGCACCTATCGACAGGGGCTTAACACTGAAGCTTTCTTT
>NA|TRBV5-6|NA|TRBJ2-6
CASSFMGEGGANVLTF
TGTGCCAGCAGCTTCATGGGGGAAGGTGGGGCCAACGTCCTGACTTTC
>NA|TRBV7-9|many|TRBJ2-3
CASSLKEGDADTQYF
TGTGCCAGCAGCTTAAAGGAGGGGGACGCAGATACGCAGTATTTT
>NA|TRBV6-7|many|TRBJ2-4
CASSKRDRYSKYF
TGTGCCAGCAGTAAAAGAGACAGATATTCAAAGTACTTC
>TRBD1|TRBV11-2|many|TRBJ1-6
CASSSSRDRGFSPLHF
TGTGCCAGCAGCTCGAGTAGAGACAGGGGGTTTTCACCCCTCCACTTT
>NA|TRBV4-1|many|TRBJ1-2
CASSQALLWHRDYGYTF
TGCGCCAGCAGCCAAGCGCTTTTGTGGCACCGGGATTATGGCTACACCTTC
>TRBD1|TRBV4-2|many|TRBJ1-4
CASSQGQGDKKLFF
TGTGCCAGCAGCCAAGGGCAGGGGGATAAAAAACTGTTTTTT
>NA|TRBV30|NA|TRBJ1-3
CAWSVHGDGNTIYF
TGTGCCTGGAGTGTACACGGGGACGGAAACACCATATATTTT
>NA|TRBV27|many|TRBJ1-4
CASRQGYATNEKLFF
TGTGCCAGCAGGCAAGGATATGCAACTAATGAAAAACTGTTTTTT
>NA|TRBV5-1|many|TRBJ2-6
CASSPDRPSGANVLTF
TGCGCCAGCAGCCCTGACCGTCCCTCTGGGGCCAACGTCCTGACTTTC
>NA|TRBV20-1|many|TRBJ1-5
CSASEVSNQPQHF
TGCAGTGCTAGTGAAGTTAGCAATCAGCCCCAGCATTTT
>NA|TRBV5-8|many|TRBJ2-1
CASSLAARAGWDEQFF
TGTGCCAGCAGCTTGGCCGCAAGGGCAGGGTGGGATGAGCAGTTCTTC
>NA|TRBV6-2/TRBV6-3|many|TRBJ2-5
CASSYTRGRTRGPRETQYF
TGTGCCAGCAGTTACACACGAGGGAGGACAAGGGGGCCAAGAGAGACCCAGTACTTC
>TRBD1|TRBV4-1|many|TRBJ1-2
CASSQESRGKYGYTF
TGCGCCAGCAGCCAAGAGTCCAGGGGGAAGTATGGCTACACCTTC
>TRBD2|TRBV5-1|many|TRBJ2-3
CASSPGLGGVRTDTQYF
TGCGCCAGCAGCCCGGGACTAGGAGGGGTGAGGACAGATACGCAGTATTTT
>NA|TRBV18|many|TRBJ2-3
CASSPYGDGDTQYF
TGTGCCAGCTCACCATATGGGGATGGAGATACGCAGTATTTT
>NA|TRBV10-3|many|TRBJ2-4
CAISESALQNIQYF
TGTGCCATCAGTGAGTCGGCACTTCAAAACATTCAGTACTTC
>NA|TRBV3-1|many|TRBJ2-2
CASSQEAVGELFF
TGTGCCAGCAGCCAAGAAGCCGTCGGGGAGCTGTTTTTT
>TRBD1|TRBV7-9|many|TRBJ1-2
CASSLSGGIYGYTF
TGTGCCAGCAGCTTATCAGGGGGCATCTATGGCTACACCTTC
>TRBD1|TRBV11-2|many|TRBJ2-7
CASSSGTGGTYEQYF
TGTGCCAGCAGCTCCGGGACAGGGGGAACCTACGAGCAGTACTTC